This T cell receptor (beta chain) was identified during a study of cytomegalovirus exposure and HLA in healthy donors. Points from the study as a whole: TRBV6-2, TRBV6-3 and some other V segments were unresolvable in 87-base-pair reads.

In the case of this clone: The antigen remains unidentified.

Use of 60 Vbeta and 13 Jbeta primers characterized the PCR. Repertoires were generated with immunoSEQ multiplex PCR, while TCRdb's copy carries only in-frame clones and drops some. The specimen's table records about 62,000 clones. V shed 3 bases and J 3 bases; nucleotides not matched to a gene: 10. Germline assignment: CDR1 MNHEY and CDR2 SMNVEV (reference sequence). The CDR3 has 16 amino acids. What was sequenced was PBMCs. The chain employs TRBV27 and TRBJ2-7; 8 bases line up with TRBD2. This clonotype was obtained from a man aged 25 to 40 in good health and CMV-seropositive. The CDR3 bases are TGTGCCAGCAGTTTCGATCCGGGACTAGGTGTCTACGAGCAGTACTTC. Its protein product is CASSFDPGLGVYEQYF.